One and the same sample provided the 16 T cell receptor beta chains below, sequenced in a study of T cell responses to AZD1222 COVID-19 vaccine. Produced via immunoSEQ multiplex PCR; TCRdb's table is partial and in-frame only. The sample carries approximately 140,000 clones, 91% recorded once. Sequenced material: peripheral blood, taken on day 0 of AZD1222 vaccination. The receptors derive from an adult in good health.

V usage is TRBV18 and J usage is TRBJ1-4; D gene ambiguous. CDR3 size: 15 residues. V gave up 6 bases and J gave up 6 bases, with 17 bases separating them. Germline values: CDR1 KGHSH, CDR2 LQKENI. CDR3 DNA: TGTGCCAGCTCCCTCGGACCCTCACGCGATGAAAAACTGTTTTTT. Its translation is CASSLGPSRDEKLFF. Filled out from reference TRBV18 and TRBJ1-4, the complete variable domain reads NAGVMQNPRHLVRRRGQEARLRCSPMKGHSHVYWYRQLPEEGLKFMVYLQKENIIDESGMPKERFSAEFPKEGPSILRIQQVVRGDSAAYFCASSLGPSRDEKLFFGSGTQLSVL.

The chain uses TRBV11-2 and TRBJ1-2, with 9 bases that match TRBD1. Germline V CDR1 and CDR2: SGHAT, FQNNGV. V was clipped by 1 base and J by 6 bases; unmatched bases: 3. CDR3 length equals 14 residues. The CDR3 region is CASSLGGQGHGYTF. The CDR3 bases are TGTGCCAGCAGCTTAGGGGGACAGGGTCATGGCTACACCTTC.

The table lists this clone with a count of one. V usage is TRBV18 and J usage is TRBJ1-1, with unresolved D. V was clipped by 6 bases and J by 3 bases, with 11 bases between them. The CDR3 runs to 13 residues. The germline gives CDR1 KGHSH, CDR2 LQKENI. The CDR3 DNA is TGTGCCAGCTCCCCCCCCTGGGACACTGAAGCTTTCTTT. It codes for CASSPPWDTEAFF.

The chain joins TRBV4-1 to TRBJ1-2; 7 positions match TRBD1. V lost 4 bases and J lost 4; bases outside the gene matches: 9. CDR3 length: 15 amino acids. Germline V gives CDR1 MGHRA, CDR2 YSYEKL. For the CDR3, the DNA is TGCGCCAGCAGCCCTTCGCCTGACAGGGTCTATGGCTACACCTTC. It encodes CASSPSPDRVYGYTF.

This chain connects TRBV11-3 to TRBJ2-1; 7 bases are a match to TRBD1. Germline CDR1 is SGHNT and CDR2 is YENEEA. This CDR3 is 14 amino acids long. Germline trimming cut 7 bases from V and 7 bases from J; bases unmatched to any gene: 10. CDR3 amino acids: CASTQNRGRNEQFF. As DNA, the CDR3 is TGTGCCAGCACCCAAAACAGGGGTAGGAATGAGCAGTTCTTC.

V and J are TRBV7-6 and TRBJ2-1, with D tentatively TRBD1 or TRBD2 (5 bases each). The CDR3 consists of 11 residues. In germline, CDR1 is SGHVS, CDR2 FNYEAQ. V gave up 7 bases and J gave up 10 bases, with 11 bases separating them. The CDR3 is CASTSGTEQFF. CDR3 sequence (DNA): TGTGCCAGCACCTCAGGGACGGAGCAGTTCTTC.

The chain joins TRBV11-3 to TRBJ1-4; the match to TRBD1 covers 9 bases. Trimming took 5 bases from V and 5 from J; bases not matched to a gene: 6. Germline V gene data show CDR1 as SGHNT and CDR2 as YENEEA. CDR3 size: 15 residues. CDR3 sequence (DNA): TGTGCCAGCAGCCCAATGGGGACAGGGAATGAAAAACTGTTTTTT. Amino acids: CASSPMGTGNEKLFF.

The gene calls are TRBV7-2 and TRBJ1-2, with D unresolved. The CDR3 extends over 13 amino acids. V shed 2 bases and J shed 2 bases, with 6 bases lying between them. The germline gives CDR1 SGHTA, CDR2 FQGNSA. CDR3 DNA: TGTGCCAGCAGCTTAACCAGAAACTATGGCTACACCTTC. It encodes CASSLTRNYGYTF.

The count of this clone is one. The V and J genes are TRBV9 and TRBJ2-3; D possibly corresponds to TRBD2 (5 bases). Trimming cost V 4 bases and J 1 base, with 13 bases left between them. Germline assignment: CDR1 SGDLS and CDR2 YYNGEE. This CDR3 spans 15 amino acids. The CDR3 loop reads CASSRSGGGTDTQYF. The CDR3 DNA reads as TGTGCCAGCAGCAGGTCCGGAGGAGGCACAGATACGCAGTATTTT.

Points on this clone: The same CDR3 arises from other DNA sequences in this sample as well. The chain has TRBV7-3 and TRBJ2-3; D not resolved. Germline V gene sequence: CDR1 SGHTA, CDR2 FQGTGA. This CDR3 spans 14 amino acids. V lost 2 bases and J 0 bases, leaving 6 bases between the germline ends. The CDR3 reads CASSLSGSTDTQYF. CDR3 in DNA: TGTGCCAGCAGCTTATCCGGGAGCACAGATACGCAGTATTTT.

The CDR3 region has the DNA TGCGCCAGCAGCCAAAGTCCACAGGGCATGAACACTGAAGCTTTCTTT. Translated: CASSQSPQGMNTEAFF. This sequence joins TRBV4-1 and TRBJ1-1, with D possibly TRBD1 on 6 matching bases. Trimming shortened V by 2 bases and J by 0 bases, and 13 bases separated the two germline ends. The CDR3 extends over 16 amino acids. Germline CDR1 is MGHRA and CDR2 is YSYEKL.

The genes are TRBV4-2 and TRBJ2-3, with 8 bases that match TRBD2. Germline CDR1 LGHNA, CDR2 YNFKEQ. The V and J ends lost 1 base and 6 bases, in that order; junction bases with no gene match: 3. The CDR3 contains 14 residues. CDR3 residues: CASSQGLAPDTQYF. The CDR3 DNA reads TGTGCCAGCAGCCAAGGACTAGCGCCCGATACGCAGTATTTT.

The chain carries TRBV14 and TRBJ2-1; TRBD1 aligns across 7 bases. CDR3 length: 14 residues. The junction had 5 bases not matched to a gene; V was cut back by 3 bases and J by 6 bases. Germline V CDR1 and CDR2: SGHDN, FVKESK. The CDR3 spells CASSHMGQPNEQFF. The DNA of the CDR3 is TGTGCCAGCAGCCACATGGGACAGCCCAATGAGCAGTTCTTC. The whole variable domain, remainder taken from reference TRBV14 and TRBJ2-1, is EAGVTQFPSHSVIEKGQTVTLRCDPISGHDNLYWYRRVMGKEIKFLLHFVKESKQDESGMPNNRFLAERTGGTYSTLKVQPAELEDSGVYFCASSHMGQPNEQFFGPGTRLTVL.

This sequence joins TRBV7-2 and TRBJ1-6; D ambiguous. Trimming stripped 0 bases from V and 4 bases from J, with 10 bases between. CDR1 is SGHTA and CDR2 is FQGNSA in the germline V gene. The CDR3 is 16 residues long. The CDR3 region is CASSLALTDYNSPLHF. For the CDR3, the DNA is TGTGCCAGCAGCTTAGCCCTTACAGATTATAATTCACCCCTCCACTTT.

This rearrangement joins TRBV4-1 to TRBJ1-2; D unresolved. Looked up from germline, CDR1 is MGHRA and CDR2 is YSYEKL. V lost 0 bases to trimming and J lost 7 bases, with 6 bases between them. The CDR3 is 12 residues long. The CDR3 sequence: CASSQDQVGYTF. The CDR3 coding sequence is TGCGCCAGCAGCCAAGATCAAGTTGGCTACACCTTC.

The chain carries TRBV18 and TRBJ1-1; D not resolved. Germline values: CDR1 KGHSH, CDR2 LQKENI. Trimming removed 3 bases at V and 6 bases at J, with 11 bases between. This CDR3 is built from 13 residues. The CDR3 region is CASSPILLAEAFF. CDR3 in DNA: TGTGCCAGCTCACCCATTCTACTCGCTGAAGCTTTCTTT. Full variable domain (missing parts from reference TRBV18 and TRBJ1-1): NAGVMQNPRHLVRRRGQEARLRCSPMKGHSHVYWYRQLPEEGLKFMVYLQKENIIDESGMPKERFSAEFPKEGPSILRIQQVVRGDSAAYFCASSPILLAEAFFGQGTRLTVV.